A single sample is the source of the 17 T cell receptor beta chains below, sequenced in a study of T cells in Graves' hyperthyroidism and ophthalmopathy. TCR beta CDR3 sequences were amplified from RNA transcripts. First-round RT-PCR targeting the TCR CDR3 was performed with the HTBI primer set. TCRdb called the multiplex PCR reads again in MiXCR, with one record for every CDR3 protein. This table holds approximately 480,000 distinct CDR3 sequences, 20% found once. The source material was blood. The receptors derive from a man aged 18-30 years with Graves' hyperthyroidism.

This chain joins TRBV20-1 and TRBJ2-7; tentatively, D is TRBD1 or TRBD2 (5 bases each). The V end was cut by 6 bases, the J end by 4 bases, with 16 bases between. Germline V gene data show CDR1 as DFQATT and CDR2 as SNEGSKA (reference sequence). The CDR3 consists of 13 residues. The CDR3 protein is CSATTGPMYEQYF. The DNA for the CDR3 is TGCAGTGCCACTACGGGACCGATGTACGAGCAGTACTTC.

At least ten counts were recorded for this clonotype. The chain is built from TRBV20-1 and TRBJ1-2; D might be TRBD1 (6 bases). This CDR3 spans 17 amino acids. CDR1 and CDR2 (germline): DFQATT, SNEGSKA (reference sequence). V lost 0 bases and J 4 bases, leaving 21 bases between the germline ends. DNA for the CDR3: TGCAGTGCTAGAGATAGGGGGGCCGCCCGATTTGTCTATGGCTACACCTTC. Translated, it gives CSARDRGAARFVYGYTF.

This clonotype was observed many times. The rearrangement links TRBV12-3 or TRBV12-4 to TRBJ1-6; no reliable D call. CDR3 length equals 14 residues. Trimming took 3 bases from V and 6 from J, leaving 9 bases between them. Here the CDR3 reads CASSFRVANSPLHF. The DNA of the CDR3 is TGTGCCAGCAGTTTCCGGGTGGCTAATTCACCCCTCCACTTT.

Only a few counts were recorded for this clonotype. The J gene is TRBJ1-1, the V gene TRBV20-1, with 10 bases fitting TRBD1. This CDR3 contains 13 residues. Unmatched junction bases numbered 2, after V lost 3 bases and J lost 4 bases. Germline assignment: CDR1 DFQATT and CDR2 SNEGSKA (reference sequence). The CDR3 DNA reads as TGCAGTGCTAGTGGGACAGGGGTCACTGAAGCTTTCTTT. Amino acid sequence: CSASGTGVTEAFF.

This clonotype was counted a few times. The chain employs TRBV4-1 and TRBJ2-4, with D unresolved. The ends were cut back, 0 bases at V and 0 bases at J, with 9 bases in the middle. Germline V gene lookup returns CDR1 MGHRA and CDR2 YSYEKL. This CDR3 spans 16 amino acids. The CDR3 coding sequence is TGCGCCAGCAGCCAAGACGTCGCCCTAGCCAAAAACATTCAGTACTTC. Its protein is CASSQDVALAKNIQYF.

This clonotype has more than one count but fewer than ten. The V call is TRBV28, the J call TRBJ2-3; perhaps TRBD2 as D (6 bases). Trimming left V 5 bases short and J 5 bases short, with 26 bases between. Germline assignment: CDR1 MDHEN and CDR2 SYDVKM. The CDR3 is 18 amino acids. CDR3 loop: CASSRGSVLAENKDTQYF. The DNA of the CDR3 is TGTGCCAGCAGTCGGGGAAGTGTATTAGCGGAGAATAAAGATACGCAGTATTTT. Full variable domain (remainder filled in from reference TRBV28 and TRBJ2-3): DVKVTQSSRYLVKRTGEKVFLECVQDMDHENMFWYRQDPGLGLRLIYFSYDVKMKEKGDIPEGYSVSREKKERFSLILESASTNQTSMYLCASSRGSVLAENKDTQYFGPGTRLTVL.

The CDR3 region is CSAGNRESDYTF. The CDR3 DNA reads TGCAGTGCTGGAAACCGGGAGTCGGACTACACCTTC. The chain employs TRBV20-1 and TRBJ1-2; D ambiguous. Trimming took off 5 bases at V and 10 bases at J, with 17 bases between the two ends. Per germline, CDR1 DFQATT and CDR2 SNEGSKA (reference sequence). CDR3 size: 12 residues.

This clonotype was found once. The chain uses TRBV6-1 and TRBJ1-5, with TRBD1 as a possible D gene (5 bases). V was cut by 8 bases and J by 6 bases, with 14 bases left in between. CDR3 length: 13 amino acids. Germline assignment: CDR1 MNHNS and CDR2 SASEGT. The CDR3 here is CASRWGVGQPQHF. The DNA of the CDR3 is TGTGCCAGCCGGTGGGGCGTTGGTCAGCCCCAGCATTTT.

This clonotype has at least ten counts. The CDR3 bases are TGTGCCAGCAGTGGATGGGGCGGGGTTGGCGAGACCCAGTACTTC. It is translated as CASSGWGGVGETQYF. The genes are TRBV6-1 and TRBJ2-5, with D perhaps matching TRBD2 (6 bases). Germline V gives CDR1 MNHNS, CDR2 SASEGT. The V end lost 4 bases, the J end lost 5 bases, and 17 bases lay between the germline ends. The CDR3 has 15 residues.

This clonotype was counted ten times or more. This sequence joins TRBV12-3 or TRBV12-4 and TRBJ1-2, with D possibly being TRBD1 (5 bases). There are 15 residues in the CDR3. Trimming shortened V by 7 bases and J by 5 bases, and 20 bases separated the two germline ends. Here the CDR3 DNA reads TGTGCCAGCACCCTACCCGGGGGGACCGAGTATGGCTACACCTTC. This codes for CASTLPGGTEYGYTF.

The V gene is TRBV4-1, the J gene TRBJ2-7; D gene ambiguous. Germline V gene data show CDR1 as MGHRA and CDR2 as YSYEKL. The CDR3 is 14 amino acids. V gave up 6 bases and J gave up 0 bases, with 12 bases separating them. Written as DNA, the CDR3 is TGCGCCAGCAGTAGGGTCCACCCCTCCTACGAGCAGTACTTC. It is translated as CASSRVHPSYEQYF.

With respect to this clonotype: The junction shows a germline mismatch at one end, possibly a read error. The chain employs TRBV5-1 and TRBJ2-7; D is possibly TRBD2 (6 bases). The CDR3 has 14 residues. Germline-derived CDR1 and CDR2 are SGHRS and YFSETQ. The CDR3 DNA reads TGCGCCAGCAGCTTACTGCTGGGAGGATACGAGCAGTGCTTC. Protein: CASSLLLGGYEQCF.

This clonotype has ten or more counts. The rearrangement joins TRBV9 to TRBJ2-7; D is ambiguous. The CDR3 is made up of 13 amino acids. V lost 0 bases to trimming and J lost 3 bases, with 7 bases between them. The V gene's germline CDR1 is SGDLS and CDR2 YYNGEE. The DNA of the CDR3 is TGTGCCAGCAGCGTAGAGGTAGACTACGAGCAGTACTTC. Encoded protein: CASSVEVDYEQYF.

This clonotype was seen many times. The V and J genes are TRBV11-2 and TRBJ2-2, with 8 bases matching TRBD2. The CDR3 totals 16 residues. Looked up from germline, CDR1 is SGHAT and CDR2 is FQNNGV. The trim removed 5 bases at V and 0 bases at J, leaving 5 bases unmatched. DNA for the CDR3: TGTGCCAGCAGCATCGAGGGACTAGCGAACACCGGGGAGCTGTTTTTT. As protein: CASSIEGLANTGELFF.

This clonotype was counted at least ten times. This chain uses TRBV12-3 or TRBV12-4 with TRBJ2-7; 7 nucleotides line up with TRBD1. CDR3 length: 16 amino acids. V shed 5 bases, J shed 3 bases, and the junction held 13 bases outside the gene matches. CDR3 coding DNA: TGTGCCAGCAGTCGCGGACAGGCGTTCACGTTCTACGAGCAGTACTTC. Its translation: CASSRGQAFTFYEQYF.

This clonotype has a count of ten or more. This chain joins TRBV2 and TRBJ1-5; TRBD1 agrees at 7 bases. The CDR3 length is 15 residues. V shed 7 bases and J 4 bases; nucleotides not matched to a gene: 10. Germline CDR1 and CDR2: SNHLY and FYNNEI. CDR3 region: CASTETTGQNQPQHF. In DNA form, the CDR3 reads TGTGCCAGCACCGAGACGACAGGGCAAAATCAGCCCCAGCATTTT. The full variable domain, completed using reference TRBV2 and TRBJ1-5, is EPEVTQTPSHQVTQMGQEVILRCVPISNHLYFYWYRQILGQKVEFLVSFYNNEISEKSEIFDDQFSVERPDGSNFTLKIRSTKLEDSAMYFCASTETTGQNQPQHFGDGTRLSIL.

This clonotype occurred a few times. The rearrangement links TRBV5-5 to TRBJ1-1; D call uncertain. Per germline, CDR1 SGHKS and CDR2 YYEKEE (reference sequence). Trimming left V 0 bases short and J 5 bases short, with 11 bases between. The CDR3 runs 14 residues. The CDR3 sequence is CASSLDVPVTEAFF. CDR3 coding DNA: TGTGCCAGCAGCTTGGATGTCCCGGTTACTGAAGCTTTCTTT.